The subject of this entry is one TCR beta chain. The antigen is undetermined. This sample was taken from a study of shared clonotypes between healthy human individuals. The CDR3 runs to 16 residues. Germline CDR1 is SGDLS and CDR2 is YYNGEE. Trimming removed 4 bases from V and 6 bases from J; junction bases left unmatched: 13. The naive CD8 subset, CD45RO-negative cells positively selected for CCR7, excluded terminally differentiated effector memory CD45RA+ cells. Sequencing was performed with immunoSEQ multiplex PCR; in TCRdb, only in-frame clones are kept and a portion is missing. Of fewer than 1 million clones in the sample, 95% to 97% were seen once. Notes on the study in general: The study generally estimated greater richness for naive than memory subsets. Sampling involved blood alone; tissue repertoires likely differ.

The gene calls are TRBV9 and TRBJ1-1, with 9 bases identical to TRBD1. Sequencing input: naive CD8+ T cells sorted from blood. This sequence was found in a man aged 25 to 45 in good health. CDR3: CASSTKGQGPWAEAFF. The CDR3 DNA reads as TGTGCCAGCAGCACCAAGGGACAGGGCCCGTGGGCTGAAGCTTTCTTT.